The 15 T cell receptor beta chains in this list originate from one sample, sequenced in a study of blood T cell repertoires in COVID-19. The assay was immunoSEQ multiplex PCR, and TCRdb's table has in-frame clones only and misses some. The sample has 400,000 or so clones, over 75% seen once. Sample: PBMCs or T cells enriched from blood (not recorded which). These TCRs come from a woman aged 40-49 years with acute COVID-19.

CDR3 residues: CASSPGQGLTNYGYTF. Here the CDR3 DNA reads TGTGCCAGTAGTCCTGGACAGGGCCTCACCAACTATGGCTACACCTTC. The rearrangement joins TRBV19 to TRBJ1-2; 8 bases line up with TRBD1. The V gene's germline CDR1 is LNHDA and CDR2 SQIVND (reference sequence). After removal of 5 bases from V and 2 bases from J, the junction contained 10 bases not matched to a gene. The CDR3 totals 16 residues.

V usage is TRBV7-2 and J usage is TRBJ2-3; perhaps TRBD2 as D (6 bases). Germline V gives CDR1 SGHTA, CDR2 FQGNSA. V was trimmed by 7 bases and J by 0 bases, leaving 14 bases between them. The CDR3 consists of 15 residues. Written as DNA, the CDR3 is TGTGCCAGCACTCGGGGACTCGAGAGCACAGATACGCAGTATTTT. This codes for CASTRGLESTDTQYF.

The CDR3 bases are TGTGCCAGCTCGATCGGGGGGGCGTCCTACGAGCAGTACTTC. This translates into CASSIGGASYEQYF. This sequence joins TRBV2 and TRBJ2-7; 8 nucleotides align to TRBD2. J lost 1 base, V lost 8 bases, and 7 bases had no gene match. The length of the CDR3 is 14 residues. The germline V gene has CDR1 SNHLY and CDR2 FYNNEI. Full variable domain (rest looked up from reference TRBV2 and TRBJ2-7): EPEVTQTPSHQVTQMGQEVILRCVPISNHLYFYWYRQILGQKVEFLVSFYNNEISEKSEIFDDQFSVERPDGSNFTLKIRSTKLEDSAMYFCASSIGGASYEQYFGPGTRLTVT.

The genes are TRBV29-1 and TRBJ2-3; TRBD1 agrees at 9 bases. This CDR3 comprises 15 residues. V gave up 4 bases and J gave up 2 bases; unmatched junction bases: 7. CDR1 SQVTM and CDR2 ANQGSEA come from the germline V gene. CDR3 DNA sequence: TGCAGCGTTGGTTCGGGACAGGGAGCCACAGATACGCAGTATTTT. This sequence encodes CSVGSGQGATDTQYF.

The genes are TRBV27 and TRBJ2-1; 9 nucleotides align to TRBD1. Looked up from germline, CDR1 is MNHEY and CDR2 is SMNVEV (reference sequence). V gave up 4 bases and J gave up 7 bases; unmatched junction bases: 8. There are 15 residues in the CDR3. The CDR3 sequence: CASSSGTGTFNEQFF. The CDR3 nucleotides read TGTGCCAGCAGTTCCGGGACAGGGACCTTTAATGAGCAGTTCTTC.

This chain links TRBV30 with TRBJ2-7, with 8 bases that match TRBD2. Trimming at V came to 2 bases and at J to 5 bases, leaving 5 bases not matched to a gene. CDR3 length: 13 residues. CDR1 and CDR2 (germline): GTSNPN, SVGIG (reference sequence). The CDR3 DNA follows: TGTGCCTGGAGTAGCGGGGGACGTCACGAGCAGTACTTC. Protein: CAWSSGGRHEQYF.

This chain uses TRBV29-1 with TRBJ1-1; 8 bases fit TRBD1. The CDR3 contains 12 residues. Germline CDR1 reads SQVTM; CDR2 reads ANQGSEA. Trimming at V came to 2 bases and at J to 5 bases, leaving 1 base not matched to a gene. The CDR3 DNA follows: TGCAGCGTTGAACAGGGGGCAACTGAAGCTTTCTTT. The encoded protein is CSVEQGATEAFF. Looking up the rest from reference TRBV29-1 and TRBJ1-1 gives the full variable domain: SAVISQKPSRDICQRGTSLTIQCQVDSQVTMMFWYRQQPGQSLTLIATANQGSEATYESGFVIDKFPISRPNLTFSTLTVSNMSPEDSSIYLCSVEQGATEAFFGQGTRLTVV.

The DNA for the CDR3 is TGTGCCAGCAGCCTCGGGATCCCCGGGGAGCTGTTTTTT. Its translation is CASSLGIPGELFF. The chain has TRBV3-1 (or the pseudogene TRBV3-2) and TRBJ2-2; D may be TRBD2 (5 bases). Germline loops: CDR1 LGHDT, CDR2 YNNKEL (reference sequence). The CDR3 is 13 amino acids. V dropped 4 bases and J dropped 6 bases, with 9 bases sitting between them.

This chain links TRBV2 with TRBJ2-7, with D tentatively TRBD1 (6 bases). Trimming pared 0 bases from V and 6 bases from J, leaving 18 bases between. The germline V gene encodes CDR1 SNHLY and CDR2 FYNNEI. The CDR3 extends over 16 amino acids. CDR3 loop: CASSEALRQVVGEQYF. CDR3 sequence (DNA): TGTGCCAGCAGTGAAGCGCTTCGACAGGTAGTAGGCGAGCAGTACTTC.

The CDR3 coding sequence is TGTGCCAGCAGTGGGGGAGGGGATCAGCCCCAGCATTTT. Translated, it gives CASSGGGDQPQHF. V is TRBV2 and J is TRBJ1-5; a possible D gene is TRBD1 (5 bases). Germline loops: CDR1 SNHLY, CDR2 FYNNEI. The CDR3 has 13 residues. V dropped 4 bases and J dropped 5 bases, with 9 bases sitting between them.

The rearrangement uses TRBV7-9 and TRBJ1-4, with 9 bases lining up with TRBD1. Germline V gene data show CDR1 as SEHNR and CDR2 as FQNEAQ (reference sequence). The CDR3 contains 15 residues. The V and J ends lost 5 bases and 7 bases, in that order; junction bases with no gene match: 8. The CDR3 loop is CASSIGGQGGEKLFF. The DNA of the CDR3 is TGTGCCAGCAGCATCGGGGGACAGGGCGGTGAAAAACTGTTTTTT.

The V and J genes are TRBV7-9 and TRBJ2-5; no firm D call. Per the germline V gene, CDR1 is SEHNR and CDR2 is FQNEAQ (reference sequence). The V end was cut by 1 base, the J end by 4 bases, with 13 bases between. CDR3 length: 15 residues. CDR3 protein: CASSLDSLTLETQYF. CDR3 coding DNA: TGTGCCAGCAGCTTAGACTCCCTGACTTTAGAGACCCAGTACTTC.

This chain connects TRBV25-1 to TRBJ2-5; D is perhaps TRBD1 (5 bases). In germline, CDR1 is MGHDK, CDR2 SYGVNS. The V and J ends lost 5 bases and 5 bases respectively, with 12 bases between them. CDR3 size: 13 residues. The CDR3 nucleotides read TGTGCCAGCAGTAGCAGGGTGCGCGAGACCCAGTACTTC. This sequence encodes CASSSRVRETQYF.

The chain links TRBV29-1 to TRBJ1-2; 8 bases map to TRBD1. CDR3 length: 11 amino acids. The germline V gene encodes CDR1 SQVTM and CDR2 ANQGSEA. V lost 6 bases and J lost 8; bases outside the gene matches: 5. The CDR3 protein is CSVGQGSGYTF. CDR3 coding DNA: TGCAGCGTCGGACAGGGAAGCGGCTACACCTTC.

This clone was detected a few times. The chain uses TRBV5-1 and TRBJ2-2; 9 bases match TRBD1. The germline gives CDR1 SGHRS, CDR2 YFSETQ. The V and J ends lost 4 bases and 4 bases, in that order; junction bases with no gene match: 2. The CDR3 is 14 residues long. This chain's CDR3 is CASSPQGATGELFF. For the CDR3, the DNA is TGCGCCAGCAGCCCACAGGGGGCCACCGGGGAGCTGTTTTTT.